The clone carrying this T cell receptor (beta chain) was found many times. J gave up 7 bases and V 3 bases, and 12 bases lay outside the gene matches. This CDR3 has 15 amino acids. CDR1 and CDR2 (germline): DFQATT, SNEGSKA (reference sequence). MiXCR was run by TCRdb on the 5' RACE reads, yielding one entry per CDR3 protein. The table includes about 270,000 distinct CDR3 sequences, 15% detected once. The record originates from a study of T-cell memory formation after mild COVID-19. The clonotype was recovered from an adult woman who had mild COVID-19 (a few samples of this study predate the infection). Cell type and time point are not known. The rearrangement links TRBV20-1 to TRBJ2-5; TRBD1 matches 9 bases. The sample consisted of PBMCs or a T cell subset sorted from them (not recorded which). The CDR3 DNA sequence: TGCAGTGCTAGTGGGTTGGGACAGGGCTACCGGACCCAGTACTTC. Its translation: CSASGLGQGYRTQYF.